These 17 T cell receptor beta chains came from one sample sequenced in a study of molecular identifiers for immune sequencing clone quantification. Using its own MiXCR run on the PCR reads, TCRdb lists one record per CDR3 protein. The data contain 300,000 to 400,000 distinct CDR3 sequences, 20% to 25% of them singletons. The sample consisted of naive CD8+ T cells from blood, with Jurkat cell RNA spiked in. Subset indicated: FACS-sorted CD8+CD4-CCR7+CD45RA+ naive T cells. These receptors all stem from a human donor in good health. Some libraries in this study had Jurkat cell RNA spiked in.

The chain is built from TRBV5-6 and TRBJ1-1; maybe TRBD1 (5 bases). Germline CDR1 is SGHDT and CDR2 is YYEEEE. Trimming stripped 1 base from V and 8 bases from J, with 15 bases between. CDR3 size: 14 residues. CDR3 sequence reads: CASSLRGSLEEAFF. The CDR3 DNA follows: TGTGCCAGCAGCTTGAGGGGCAGCCTAGAGGAAGCTTTCTTT.

This CDR3 is CASSQETAGGGTGELFF. CDR3 nucleotides: TGCGCCAGCAGCCAAGAGACAGCGGGAGGTGGGACCGGGGAGCTGTTTTTT. The rearrangement uses TRBV4-3 and TRBJ2-2, with 9 bases lining up with TRBD2. Germline CDR1 LGHNA, CDR2 YSLEER. The CDR3 covers 17 residues. Unmatched junction bases numbered 7, after V lost 0 bases and J lost 5 bases.

At least ten counts were recorded for this clonotype. This chain connects TRBV12-3 or TRBV12-4 to TRBJ1-1; D is perhaps TRBD1 (5 bases). V was trimmed by 6 bases and J by 1 base, leaving 12 bases between them. The CDR3 runs to 14 residues. The CDR3 loop reads CASRLGTANTEAFF. The CDR3 coding sequence is TGTGCCAGCAGATTGGGGACTGCGAACACTGAAGCTTTCTTT.

In this sample, this clonotype turned up many times. The CDR3 sequence: CSARDRGQETQYF. CDR3 in DNA: TGCAGTGCTCGGGACAGGGGCCAAGAGACCCAGTACTTC. V usage is TRBV20-1 and J usage is TRBJ2-5; the match to TRBD1 covers 10 bases. The V gene's germline CDR1 is DFQATT and CDR2 SNEGSKA (reference sequence). The CDR3 is made up of 13 amino acids. The junction had 1 base not matched to a gene; V was cut back by 5 bases and J by 1 base.

This clonotype was detected once. Since a much larger clone is just one base distant, this may be a read error. The chain couples TRBV7-9 to TRBJ2-2; perhaps TRBD1 as D (5 bases). Trimming cost V 10 bases and J 8 bases, with 26 bases left between them. The CDR3 runs to 16 residues. Looked up from germline, CDR1 is SEHNR and CDR2 is FQNEAQ (reference sequence). The CDR3 is CAIPIHPAGAGGELFF. CDR3 nucleotides: TGTGCCATCCCGATACACCCCGCTGGGGCTGGTGGGGAGCTGTTTTTT.

Concerning this clonotype: A much bigger clone sits one base away, suggesting this may be a read error. The chain uses TRBV6-1 and TRBJ1-4; D is ambiguous. V was clipped by 4 bases and J by 3 bases, with 9 bases between them. The V gene's germline CDR1 is MNHNS and CDR2 SASEGT. The CDR3 spans 14 residues. DNA of the CDR3: TGTGCCAGCAGTGCGGACGACCCTAATGAAAAACTGTTTTTT. It codes for CASSADDPNEKLFF.

This clonotype was detected ten times or more. The gene calls are TRBV6-6 and TRBJ2-5; the D is unclear. Trimming took 0 bases from V and 4 from J, leaving 9 bases between them. From germline, CDR1 is MNHNY and CDR2 SVGAGI (reference sequence). The CDR3 has 14 residues. The CDR3 region is CASSYSEGPETQYF. CDR3 DNA sequence: TGTGCCAGCAGTTACTCAGAAGGGCCAGAGACCCAGTACTTC.

This clonotype was recorded at least ten times. This sequence joins TRBV19 and TRBJ2-1; D gene unclear. Trimming pared 5 bases from V and 8 bases from J, leaving 10 bases between. Germline CDR1 reads LNHDA; CDR2 reads SQIVND (reference sequence). The CDR3 has 12 residues. The CDR3 bases are TGTGCCAGTAGTTTACAGTGGGATGAGCAGTTCTTC. Amino acids: CASSLQWDEQFF. Complete variable domain (other parts from reference TRBV19 and TRBJ2-1): DGGITQSPKYLFRKEGQNVTLSCEQNLNHDAMYWYRQDPGQGLRLIYYSQIVNDFQKGDIAEGYSVSREKKESFPLTVTSAQKNPTAFYLCASSLQWDEQFFGPGTRLTVL.

In this sample, this clonotype turned up many times. This chain uses TRBV7-9 with TRBJ2-7; D could derive from TRBD1 or TRBD2 (5 bases each). The length of the CDR3 is 16 residues. CDR1 and CDR2 (germline): SEHNR, FQNEAQ (reference sequence). V was cut by 5 bases and J by 1 base, with 18 bases left in between. DNA of the CDR3: TGTGCCAGCAGCAGCGTCGGGGACCGAGGGTCCTACGAGCAGTACTTC. Its translation: CASSSVGDRGSYEQYF. Full variable domain (rest looked up from reference TRBV7-9 and TRBJ2-7): DTGVSQNPRHKITKRGQNVTFRCDPISEHNRLYWYRQTLGQGPEFLTYFQNEAQLEKSRLLSDRFSAERPKGSFSTLEIQRTEQGDSAMYLCASSSVGDRGSYEQYFGPGTRLTVT.

This clonotype came up many times. The chain joins TRBV6-5 to TRBJ2-5; 9 nucleotides line up with TRBD1. V trimming: 6 bases; J trimming: 5 bases; junction bases outside the gene matches: 7. CDR1 and CDR2 from the germline V gene are MNHEY and SVGAGI. This CDR3 has 14 residues. CDR3 protein: CASSFRDRVETQYF. Written as DNA, the CDR3 is TGTGCCAGCAGCTTCCGGGACAGGGTTGAGACCCAGTACTTC.

This clonotype came up a few times. The V gene is TRBV20-1, the J gene TRBJ1-2, with no clear D. Germline CDR1 DFQATT, CDR2 SNEGSKA (reference sequence). V was shortened by 2 bases and J by 4 bases, with 14 bases between the two germline ends. This CDR3 is built from 14 residues. The CDR3, as DNA: TGCAGTGCTAGAATAGGGAAGGGAGTCTATGGCTACACCTTC. This codes for CSARIGKGVYGYTF.

This clonotype was seen repeatedly, ten times or more. The V and J genes are TRBV7-9 and TRBJ1-2, with TRBD1 matching over 7 bases. The CDR3 is made up of 16 amino acids. The J segment lost 8 bases and the V segment lost 5 bases, leaving 17 bases of the junction unmatched. CDR1 and CDR2 from the germline V gene are SEHNR and FQNEAQ (reference sequence). CDR3 nucleotide sequence: TGTGCCAGCAGCCCCTCGTCGGACAGGCTAACCAGAGGCTACACCTTC. Residues: CASSPSSDRLTRGYTF.

This clonotype was found once. A single base separates this from a much larger clone, so it may be a read error. The chain uses TRBV7-9 and TRBJ1-2; the D is unclear. This CDR3 spans 13 amino acids. The germline gives CDR1 SEHNR, CDR2 FQNEAQ (reference sequence). CDR3 region: CASSETNAYSYTF. Written as DNA, the CDR3 is TGTGCCAGCAGTGAGACGAACGCCTATAGCTACACCTTC.

This clonotype occurred many times. The chain couples TRBV2 to TRBJ2-5; 9 nucleotides align to TRBD2. CDR1 SNHLY and CDR2 FYNNEI come from the germline V gene. The trim removed 7 bases at V and 3 bases at J, leaving 6 bases unmatched. The CDR3 is 14 amino acids. The CDR3 reads CASTERGAKETQYF. The CDR3 region has the DNA TGTGCCAGCACAGAGCGGGGGGCAAAAGAGACCCAGTACTTC.

This clonotype was observed many times. Since the CDR3 does not end with the conserved phenylalanine or tryptophan, this likely comes from a read error. The DNA is left out, because the CDR3 cannot be placed on it with certainty; the CDR3 is given as TCRdb lists it. The chain carries TRBV2 and TRBJ2-4; the table's D call, TRBD2, was not checked against the DNA. The CDR3 length is 13 residues, termini included. Germline V lookup: CDR1 SNHLY, CDR2 FYNNEI. The CDR3 is CASSDGDWRTPIR.

This clonotype was recorded at least ten times. This chain joins TRBV11-2 and TRBJ2-5, with D tentatively TRBD1 (5 bases). Germline CDR1 SGHAT, CDR2 FQNNGV. The CDR3 spans 17 residues. V lost 6 bases, J lost 1 base, and 21 bases lay in between. CDR3 loop: CASSKGAGIALQETQYF. The CDR3 region has the DNA TGTGCCAGCAGTAAAGGGGCAGGGATCGCTCTCCAAGAGACCCAGTACTTC.

The V and J genes are TRBV24-1 and TRBJ2-5; D is ambiguous. The CDR3 contains 15 residues. Per germline, CDR1 KGHDR and CDR2 SFDVKD. The ends were cut back, 4 bases at V and 1 base at J, with 12 bases in the middle. The CDR3 sequence is CATSDPLRPQETQYF. CDR3 coding DNA: TGTGCCACCAGTGACCCCCTACGACCCCAAGAGACCCAGTACTTC.